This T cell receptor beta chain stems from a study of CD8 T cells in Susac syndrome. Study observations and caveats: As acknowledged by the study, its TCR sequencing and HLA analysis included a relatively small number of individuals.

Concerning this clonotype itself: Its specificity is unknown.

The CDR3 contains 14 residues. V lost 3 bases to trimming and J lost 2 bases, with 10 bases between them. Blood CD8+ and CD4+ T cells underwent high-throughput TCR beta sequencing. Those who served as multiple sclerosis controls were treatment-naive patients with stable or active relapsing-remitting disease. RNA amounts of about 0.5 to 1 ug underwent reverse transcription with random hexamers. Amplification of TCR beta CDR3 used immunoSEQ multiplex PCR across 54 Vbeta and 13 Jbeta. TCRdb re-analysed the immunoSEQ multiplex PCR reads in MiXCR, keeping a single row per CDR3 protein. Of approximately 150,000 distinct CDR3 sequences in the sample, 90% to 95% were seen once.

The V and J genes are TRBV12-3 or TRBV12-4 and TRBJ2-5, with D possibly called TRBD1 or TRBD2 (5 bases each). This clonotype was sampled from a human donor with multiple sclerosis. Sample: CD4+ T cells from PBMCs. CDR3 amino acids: CASSFGTRQETQYF. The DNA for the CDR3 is TGTGCCAGCAGTTTCGGGACCCGTCAAGAGACCCAGTACTTC.